This note documents a single T cell receptor (beta chain) sequence. Libraries were prepared by immunoSEQ multiplex PCR; TCRdb keeps only in-frame clonotypes and omits some of them. The table records approximately 300,000 clones, about 86% of them present only once. This sample stems from a study of Ad26.COV2.S vaccination and SARS-CoV-2 variants. As for the study in general: Donor was one of the participants in the Ad26.COV2.S arm of the COV1001 trial.

The germline CDR1 and CDR2 sequences are MNHEY and SVGEGT. V lost 0 bases to trimming and J lost 1 base, with 12 bases between them. CDR3 length: 16 amino acids. Treatment here: some 20 received Ad26.COV2.S at low or high dose, single or two shots; roughly five received placebo; per-sample allocation not given. Material that was analyzed had been drawn on day 63 after the first vaccine or placebo injection. The clonotype originates from a person aged 18 to 59 who received the Ad26.COV2.S COVID-19 vaccine or a placebo. This chain links TRBV6-2 or TRBV6-3 with TRBJ2-5; D gene ambiguous. The starting material was peripheral blood, obtained in a trial of Ad26.COV2.S vaccine versus placebo. CDR3 in amino acids: CASSYSRTVGQETQYF. The DNA of the CDR3 is TGTGCCAGCAGTTACTCGAGGACCGTGGGCCAAGAGACCCAGTACTTC.